This TCR beta chain emerged from a study of cytomegalovirus exposure and HLA in healthy donors (dated by TCRdb to between 2016 and 2019). With respect to the entire study: In an earlier analysis of around 540 of the donors, about 260 Gb of sequence data and some 120 million unique TCR beta sequences from about 190 million T cells were reported. An early release that covered about 600 HLA-typed donors contained approximately 300 gigabases of sequencing data and tens of millions of unique TCR sequences. Of the 300 to 500 genotyped donors, roughly 80% were placed in the genetic ancestry cluster associated with self-reported Caucasian donors. The study aimed to test whether cataloging public T cell receptors could reveal signatures of past pathogen exposure. The study used immunosequencing to profile the T cell repertoires of approximately 690 subjects and linked those repertoires to cytomegalovirus serostatus. Besides the first cohort of about 730 subjects, a separate validation cohort made up of roughly 120 different subjects was used. The study combined high-throughput TCR immunosequencing, statistical association of individual TCRs with disease status, and machine learning to predict cytomegalovirus infection status. A later analysis re-examined previously published TCR beta repertoires from over 500 donors and added high-resolution HLA genotyping to investigate patterns of TCR occurrence. Rather than drawing on any new phenotypic data, the later analysis identified candidate immune exposures from TCR beta sequences and the way those sequences occurred across donors. In an earlier analysis of roughly 540 of the donors, high-throughput TCR beta sequencing was used to judge whether each TCR beta V gene segment behaved as functional or pseudogenic. Donor age, sex, ethnicity and CMV serostatus were compiled alongside the repertoire data. A later genetic analysis used genome-wide SNP genotypes for about 65% of the 666 donors, treating that subset as a discovery cohort. All discovery cohort repertoires had been generated on a single sequencing platform. HLA typing included class I and class II loci at four-digit resolution. The number of typed donors differed by locus: roughly 629-640 for A, B, C, DRB1 and DQB1; approximately 540 for DQA1; about 600 for DPA1; and around 490 for DPB1. Roughly five DR-DQ haplotypes were handled as single units for association and clustering because linkage in the cohort was strong. Among 300 to 500 genotyped donors of the cohort, an average of approximately 200,000 unique TCR beta nucleotide sequences was sequenced per donor, of which about 20% were non-productive. What the study reported, not specific to this receptor: Some IMGT-functional V segments, including TRBV6-2 and TRBV6-3, could not be distinguished by the 87-base-pair reads and were therefore excluded. A later analysis found that TCR association rates varied across HLA loci, with DRB1 alleles showing the most associated TCRs and HLA-C alleles the fewest. For the cohort, immune exposure information was limited to CMV serostatus. A further reported finding was that TCR beta sequences accurately predicted the HLA-A and HLA-B alleles for most subjects in the first cohort. Roughly uniform sequencing depth across donors was assumed in presence/absence analyses, although this assumption may not hold. A later analysis found that HLA-associated TCR beta chains were more clonally expanded and had lower generation probabilities than equally common non-associated chains. Across donors, most TCR sequences were observed very rarely, whereas some public TCRs were present in many individuals. A cluster of highly shared sequence variants was judged likely to be a technical artifact of the sequencing pipeline. The study listed 150 to 200 TCR beta chains as associated with cytomegalovirus. Three of the identified cytomegalovirus-associated TCR beta chains were confirmed in vitro to be specific for cytomegalovirus antigens. Because counts were too low, roughly 17 rarely observed V segments, including chromosome 9 orphons, were left out of the earlier analysis of over 550 of the donors. At a false discovery rate of 0.05, a later analysis linked 16,951 TCR beta sequences to specific HLA alleles. Linkage disequilibrium might explain the correlated functional status among segregating V segments, but an unknown experimental factor could not be excluded. Most CMV-associated TCR beta chains appeared to be HLA-restricted in a later analysis, and the HLA associations seemed to be driven largely by CMV exposure. The classifier was reported to diagnose cytomegalovirus status with high specificity and sensitivity in both the original and validation cohorts. According to a later analysis, parvovirus B19, influenza, CMV and Epstein-Barr virus appeared linked to several top co-occurrence clusters. The cohort was sequenced for TCR beta chains only, and without alpha or paired-chain data the features that could be detected were limited. In a later genetic analysis, a missense DCLRE1C variant was associated with V-gene and J-gene trimming of TCR beta chains, and the association was replicated in an independent cohort. According to the authors, the approach could potentially be generalized to other disease states and immunological phenotypes. Because HLA typing was unavailable for some donors at each locus, only the typed subset was used in association tests. A later genetic analysis reported fewer N-insertions in productive TCRs among donors in an Asian-associated ancestry cluster than the 666-donor mean. An earlier analysis of roughly 570 of the donors showed that most TCR beta V segments appeared in productive rearrangements either about 87% or about 30% of the time, which broadly matched IMGT annotations. Assigning TCR associations to individual alleles was difficult when HLA alleles, especially DR and DQ, strongly co-occurred.

The cohort was made up of roughly 670 healthy bone marrow donors. Cohort members were all nominally healthy when sampled, although unrecorded immune exposures were likely present. The donor tested CMV seronegative, placing the donor among the roughly 400 seronegative members of the cohort. Every donor gave a peripheral blood sample, and the peripheral blood mononuclear cells from that sample were used for TCR beta sequencing. The Qiagen DNeasy Blood Extraction Kit was used to extract genomic DNA from the blood cell samples. CDR1 and CDR2 are drawn from the germline V gene (reference sequence): PRHDT, FYEKMQ. The cysteine opens and the phenylalanine closes a CDR3 of 12 amino acids. Only the CDR3 region is kept as DNA, spanning 36 bases read in frame from base 1. The protocol used for the library was the immunoSEQ multiplex PCR assay. For the multiplex PCR, a mixture combining 60 forward primers for TCR Vbeta segments and 13 reverse primers for TCR Jbeta segments was used. The CDR3 region of rearranged TCR beta genes was amplified from genomic DNA with a multiplex PCR assay. The Illumina HiSeq System was used to sequence the amplified TCR beta libraries as 87-base-pair reads. The paper's data handling went like this. In a later analysis, tens of millions of unique TCR beta chains were counted across the roughly 610 repertoires, and about 10 million of these chains were shared by at least two donors. Raw reads were error-corrected and collapsed into unique sequences with a nearest-neighbor algorithm that merged closely related sequences to remove PCR and sequencing errors. CDR3 sequences were aligned to IMGT reference sequences to assign V, D and J gene segments. For a sequence to be retained, a match of at least six nucleotides to both a V gene segment and a J gene segment was required. A rearrangement was called productive if the CDR3 had no stop codons and remained in frame with V and J, and every other rearrangement was called non-productive. CDR3 was defined by IMGT convention, running from the second conserved V-encoded cysteine to the conserved J-encoded phenylalanine. In an earlier analysis of roughly 580 of the donors, sequences lacking an unambiguous match to a single V gene segment were excluded. An earlier analysis of a few hundred of the donors called V segments functional above 56.7% productive rearrangements and segregating when the between-donor standard deviation exceeded 5%. A statistical classification framework was developed to diagnose cytomegalovirus status using the catalog of TCR beta chain sequences. A later analysis assigned V and J genes by comparing TCR nucleotide sequences with IMGT/GENE-DB human TR gene sequences. Using the TCRdist pipeline, a later analysis assigned CDR3 sequences along with most-parsimonious VDJ recombination scenarios. In a later analysis, each TCR beta chain was defined by its CDR3 amino acid sequence together with its V-gene family, and reads lacking a unique V-gene family were excluded. To address suspected cross-contamination and a sequencing artifact, a later analysis removed around 600 highly shared, low-generation-probability nucleotide sequences. For each public chain, a later analysis derived a clonal expansion index from normalized ranks of inferred template counts within each repertoire. A later analysis computed generation probabilities with a VDJ recombination model fitted to out-of-frame rearrangements, and checked the results against IGoR. Hypergeometric tests were used in a later analysis to score TCR-TCR, TCR-HLA and TCR-CMV co-occurrence, with a repertoire-size bias correction applied to the TCR pairs. False discovery rates were estimated in a later analysis by permuting HLA or CMV assignments 20 times. In a later analysis, co-occurring TCRs were grouped with DBSCAN, and TCRdist sequence similarity was added when clustering was performed within HLA-allele-positive subsets. For co-occurrence clustering, repertoires with fewer than 30,000 or more than 120,000 public chains were excluded, along with five repertoires with anomalous nucleotide sharing. Not all clones reach the TCRdb copy of this immuneACCESS table, which keeps in-frame sequences only. Checked studies attribute under half of the gap to unresolved V genes and leave the rest unexplained. Clonal size and the V and J genes are those of that table, whereas D and trimming came from the DNA. The sample records more than 85,000 clones, roughly 15% of which are singletons. The ten largest clones represent approximately 0.8% of the sample.

This clone has only a few counts. The antigen it recognizes is unknown. One junction end does not reproduce the germline sequence, and a read error may be involved. Material: PBMCs. The chain employs TRBV13 and TRBJ1-2; 7 bases in between match TRBD1. The clonotype originates from a female donor in good health and CMV-seronegative. The CDR3 protein: CASSRTVGGCTF. The nucleotide sequence reads TGTGCCAGCAGCCGGACGGTAGGGGGCTGCACCTTC.